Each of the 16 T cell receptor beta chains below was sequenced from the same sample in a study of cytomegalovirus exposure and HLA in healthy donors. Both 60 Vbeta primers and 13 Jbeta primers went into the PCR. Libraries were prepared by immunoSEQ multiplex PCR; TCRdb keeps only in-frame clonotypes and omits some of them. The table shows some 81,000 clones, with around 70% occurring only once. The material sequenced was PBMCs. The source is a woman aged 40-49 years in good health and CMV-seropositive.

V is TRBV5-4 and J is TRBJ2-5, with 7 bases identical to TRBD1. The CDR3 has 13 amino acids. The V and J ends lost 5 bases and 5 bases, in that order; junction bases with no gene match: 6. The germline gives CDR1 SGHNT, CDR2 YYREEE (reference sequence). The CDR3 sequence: CASRDRFSETQYF. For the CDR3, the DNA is TGTGCCAGCAGGGACAGGTTTTCGGAGACCCAGTACTTC.

The CDR3 coding sequence is TGCGCCAGCAGCTCGGACAGATCCTACGAGCAGTACTTC. It yields the protein CASSSDRSYEQYF. The chain is built from TRBV5-1 and TRBJ2-7; D perhaps matches TRBD1 (6 bases). V lost 3 bases and J 1 base, leaving 8 bases between the germline ends. In germline, CDR1 is SGHRS, CDR2 YFSETQ. This CDR3 is 13 amino acids long.

In DNA form, the CDR3 reads TGTGCCAGCAGCTTAACCGTCGGTGAAAAACTGTTTTTT. Amino acids: CASSLTVGEKLFF. V usage is TRBV7-9 and J usage is TRBJ1-4; no reliable D call. The CDR3 covers 13 residues. Germline CDR1 reads SEHNR; CDR2 reads FQNEAQ (reference sequence). V was pared by 2 bases and J by 7 bases, with 8 bases between.

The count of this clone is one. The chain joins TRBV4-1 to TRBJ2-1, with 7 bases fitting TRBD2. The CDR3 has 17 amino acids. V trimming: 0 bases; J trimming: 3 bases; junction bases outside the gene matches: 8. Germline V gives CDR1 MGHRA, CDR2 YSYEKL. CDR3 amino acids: CASSQEQASGSYNEQFF. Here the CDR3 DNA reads TGCGCCAGCAGCCAAGAGCAGGCTAGCGGCAGCTACAATGAGCAGTTCTTC.

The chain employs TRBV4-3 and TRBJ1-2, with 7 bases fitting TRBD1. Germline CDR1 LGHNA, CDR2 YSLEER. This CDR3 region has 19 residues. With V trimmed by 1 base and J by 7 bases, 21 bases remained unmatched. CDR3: CASSQVWFLAAGGDFGYTF. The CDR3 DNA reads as TGCGCCAGCAGCCAAGTATGGTTTTTAGCGGCAGGGGGTGATTTTGGCTACACCTTC.

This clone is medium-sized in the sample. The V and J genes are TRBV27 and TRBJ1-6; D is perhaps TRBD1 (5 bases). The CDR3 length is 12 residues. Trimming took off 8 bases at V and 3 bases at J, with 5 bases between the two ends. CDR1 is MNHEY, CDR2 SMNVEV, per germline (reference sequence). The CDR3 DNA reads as TGTGCCAGCGGACACTATAATTCACCCCTCCACTTT. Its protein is CASGHYNSPLHF.

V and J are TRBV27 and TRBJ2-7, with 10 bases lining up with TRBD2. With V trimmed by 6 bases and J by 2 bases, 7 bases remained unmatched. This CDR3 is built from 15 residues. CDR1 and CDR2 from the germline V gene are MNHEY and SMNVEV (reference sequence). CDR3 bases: TGTGCCAGCAGATCGGGACTAGCGCAAACCTACGAGCAGTACTTC. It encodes CASRSGLAQTYEQYF.

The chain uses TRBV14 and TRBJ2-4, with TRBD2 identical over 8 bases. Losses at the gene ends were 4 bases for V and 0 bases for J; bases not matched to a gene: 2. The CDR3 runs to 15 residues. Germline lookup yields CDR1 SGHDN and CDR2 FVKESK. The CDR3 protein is CASSPTSGAKNIQYF. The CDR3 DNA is TGTGCCAGCAGCCCAACTAGCGGAGCCAAAAACATTCAGTACTTC.

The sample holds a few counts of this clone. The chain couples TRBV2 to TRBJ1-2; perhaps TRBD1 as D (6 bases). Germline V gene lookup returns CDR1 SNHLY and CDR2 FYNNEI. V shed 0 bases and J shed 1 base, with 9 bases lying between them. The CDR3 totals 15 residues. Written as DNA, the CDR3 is TGTGCCAGCAGTGAAGCGACAGGTTTTAACTATGGCTACACCTTC. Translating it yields CASSEATGFNYGYTF.

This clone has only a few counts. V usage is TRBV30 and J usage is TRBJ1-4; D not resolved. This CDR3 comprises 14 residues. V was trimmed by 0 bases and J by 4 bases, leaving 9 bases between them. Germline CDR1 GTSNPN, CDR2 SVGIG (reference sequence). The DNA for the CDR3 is TGTGCCTGGAGTGTACCTGAGAATAATGAAAAACTGTTTTTT. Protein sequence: CAWSVPENNEKLFF.

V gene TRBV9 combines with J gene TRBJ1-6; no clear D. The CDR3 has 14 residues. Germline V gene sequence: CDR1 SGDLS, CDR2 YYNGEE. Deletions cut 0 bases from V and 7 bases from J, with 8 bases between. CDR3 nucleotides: TGTGCCAGCAGCGTAGGGCCGGAGAATTCACCCCTCCACTTT. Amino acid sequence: CASSVGPENSPLHF.

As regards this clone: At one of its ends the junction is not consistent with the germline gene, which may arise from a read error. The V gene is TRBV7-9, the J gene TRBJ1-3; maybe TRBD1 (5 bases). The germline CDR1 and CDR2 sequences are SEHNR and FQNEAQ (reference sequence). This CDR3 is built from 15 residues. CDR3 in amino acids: CASSLGDLSGNTIYF. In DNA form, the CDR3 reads TGTGCCAGCAGTTTAGGGGACTTATCTGGAAACACCATATATTTT.

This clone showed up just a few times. The CDR3, as DNA: TGTGCCAGCAGTGAAGCCGGGACACTCTTCACAGATACGCAGTATTTT. The encoded protein is CASSEAGTLFTDTQYF. The V and J genes are TRBV6-1 and TRBJ2-3; maybe TRBD1 (6 bases). The V gene lost 0 bases and the J gene lost 2 bases, with 12 bases spanning the gap. CDR3 length: 16 amino acids. In germline, CDR1 is MNHNS, CDR2 SASEGT.

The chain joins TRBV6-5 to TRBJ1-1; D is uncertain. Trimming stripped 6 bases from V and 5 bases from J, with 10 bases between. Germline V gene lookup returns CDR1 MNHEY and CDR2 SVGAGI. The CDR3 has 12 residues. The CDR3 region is CASSRAGTEAFF. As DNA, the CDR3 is TGTGCCAGCAGCCGCGCCGGGACTGAAGCTTTCTTT.

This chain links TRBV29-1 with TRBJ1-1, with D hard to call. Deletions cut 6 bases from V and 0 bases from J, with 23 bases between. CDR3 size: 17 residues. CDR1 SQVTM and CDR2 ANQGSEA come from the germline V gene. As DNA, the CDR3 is TGCAGCGTCCGGGTTAAGACGGACTATAAGATGAACACTGAAGCTTTCTTT. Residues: CSVRVKTDYKMNTEAFF.

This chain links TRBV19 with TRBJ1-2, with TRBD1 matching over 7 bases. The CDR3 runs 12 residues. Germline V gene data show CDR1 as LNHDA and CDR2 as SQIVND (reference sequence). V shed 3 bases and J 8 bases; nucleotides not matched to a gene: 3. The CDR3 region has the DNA TGTGCCAGTAGTATGACAGGGCAAGGCTACACCTTC. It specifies CASSMTGQGYTF.